These 24 T cell receptor beta chains were all obtained from the same sample, sequenced in a study of T-cell memory formation after mild COVID-19. TCRdb called the 5' RACE reads again in MiXCR, with one record for every CDR3 protein. The sample lists about 360,000 distinct CDR3 sequences, about an eighth occurring once. Source material: PBMCs or a T cell subset sorted from them (not recorded which). The receptor set was obtained from a man in his late teens or twenties who had mild COVID-19 (a few samples of this study predate the infection). Cell type and time point are not known.

This clonotype appeared many times. This chain connects TRBV7-2 to TRBJ2-2; TRBD1 aligns across 11 bases. The CDR3 contains 21 residues. J gave up 4 bases and V 0 bases, and 16 bases lay outside the gene matches. Germline CDR1 and CDR2: SGHTA and FQGNSA. In nucleotides, the CDR3 is TGTGCCAGCAGCTTAGCCGGGACAGGGGGTTACTCCACCCTGAGCACCGGGGAGCTGTTTTTT. It yields the protein CASSLAGTGGYSTLSTGELFF.

Only a few counts were recorded for this clonotype. This chain connects TRBV7-3 to TRBJ2-1; TRBD1 might be the D (6 bases). Germline V gene sequence: CDR1 SGHTA, CDR2 FQGTGA. This CDR3 has 13 amino acids. Trimming took off 5 bases at V and 9 bases at J, with 14 bases between the two ends. DNA of the CDR3: TGTGCCAGCAGCGTAGGGGGAGAAGGTGAGCAGTTCTTC. Translating gives CASSVGGEGEQFF.

The sample holds a few counts of this clonotype. CDR3 sequence reads: CASSRRVSTDTQYF. The CDR3 DNA sequence: TGTGCCAGCAGCCGCAGGGTTAGCACAGATACGCAGTATTTT. The J gene is TRBJ2-3, the V gene TRBV7-9; perhaps TRBD1 as D (5 bases). Per the germline V gene, CDR1 is SEHNR and CDR2 is FQNEAQ (reference sequence). The V gene lost 5 bases and the J gene lost 0 bases, with 9 bases spanning the gap. The CDR3 has 14 amino acids.

Only one count was recorded for this clonotype. J is TRBJ2-5 and V is TRBV6-5; either TRBD1 or TRBD2 may fit D (6 bases each). The CDR3 sequence is 14 residues long. Germline-derived CDR1 and CDR2 are MNHEY and SVGAGI. The V end lost 5 bases, the J end lost 5 bases, and 15 bases lay between the germline ends. The DNA for the CDR3 is TGTGCCAGCAGTACATGGGGGGCGGTGGAGACCCAGTACTTC. It translates to CASSTWGAVETQYF.

The rearrangement uses TRBV4-3 and TRBJ2-3; tentatively, D is TRBD1 (5 bases). This CDR3 has 15 residues. Germline lookup yields CDR1 LGHNA and CDR2 YSLEER. Trimming removed 0 bases from V and 2 bases from J, with 9 bases in between. The CDR3 DNA reads TGCGCCAGCAGCCAAGACAGGGAATCCACAGATACGCAGTATTTT. Translating gives CASSQDRESTDTQYF.

This clonotype has at least ten counts. The chain couples TRBV20-1 to TRBJ1-1, with 7 bases matching TRBD1. J lost 5 bases, V lost 3 bases, and 6 bases had no gene match. Germline CDR1 and CDR2: DFQATT and SNEGSKA (reference sequence). This CDR3 spans 13 amino acids. The CDR3: CSASQGQPTEAFF. The CDR3 DNA is TGCAGTGCTAGCCAGGGACAGCCGACTGAAGCTTTCTTT.

The chain carries TRBV10-3 and TRBJ2-1; maybe TRBD1 (5 bases). Between the trimmed V and J ends, which lost 7 bases and 9 bases, there was a span of 10 bases. The CDR3 covers 11 residues. Germline V gene data show CDR1 as ENHRY and CDR2 as SYGVKD. CDR3 bases: TGTGCCATCAAGGGGATAAGTGAGCAGTTCTTC. It codes for CAIKGISEQFF.

A few counts support this clonotype. This chain connects TRBV29-1 to TRBJ1-1; 10 nucleotides line up with TRBD1. J lost 4 bases, V lost 3 bases, and 5 bases had no gene match. The CDR3 contains 14 residues. Germline V gene data show CDR1 as SQVTM and CDR2 as ANQGSEA. The DNA for the CDR3 is TGCAGCGTTGAGGGGACAGGGGTTGCCACTGAAGCTTTCTTT. It codes for CSVEGTGVATEAFF.

This clonotype was detected a few times. This chain joins TRBV20-1 and TRBJ1-5; perhaps TRBD1 as D (6 bases). CDR1 and CDR2 from the germline V gene are DFQATT and SNEGSKA (reference sequence). Trimming pared 5 bases from V and 7 bases from J, leaving 18 bases between. The CDR3 covers 14 residues. In DNA form, the CDR3 reads TGCAGTGCTCGTCCCGGGACATCGGGGCAGCCCCAGCATTTT. It codes for CSARPGTSGQPQHF.

This clonotype was recorded a few times. V gene TRBV4-3 combines with J gene TRBJ2-1; 13 bases align to TRBD2. CDR1 is LGHNA and CDR2 is YSLEER in the germline V gene. Trimming at V came to 1 base and at J to 6 bases, leaving 3 bases not matched to a gene. CDR3 size: 16 residues. CDR3 coding DNA: TGCGCCAGCAGCCAAGGGACTAGCGGGGGTTCCAATGAGCAGTTCTTC. This translates into CASSQGTSGGSNEQFF.

The gene calls are TRBV10-3 and TRBJ1-1, with D uncertain. Trimming removed 5 bases at V and 1 base at J, with 11 bases between. The CDR3 is 14 residues long. Germline CDR1 ENHRY, CDR2 SYGVKD. CDR3 sequence reads: CAISSGMGNTEAFF. The CDR3 nucleotides are TGTGCCATCAGTTCGGGAATGGGGAACACTGAAGCTTTCTTT.

This clonotype was counted ten times or more. The chain combines TRBV10-3 with TRBJ2-7; possible D gene TRBD2, 5 bases. CDR1 ENHRY and CDR2 SYGVKD come from the germline V gene. Trimming removed 10 bases at V and 2 bases at J, with 21 bases between. The CDR3 sequence is 15 residues long. Here the CDR3 reads CANRRELGDTYEQYF. The CDR3 DNA sequence: TGTGCCAATCGACGAGAACTAGGTGACACCTACGAGCAGTACTTC.

Only a few counts were recorded for this clonotype. The chain uses TRBV20-1 and TRBJ1-6, with D uncertain. V shed 7 bases and J shed 6 bases, with 16 bases lying between them. Per germline, CDR1 DFQATT and CDR2 SNEGSKA (reference sequence). The CDR3 covers 14 residues. In DNA form, the CDR3 reads TGCAGTGGGAAACGGGTCGGGCCTAATTCACCCCTCCACTTT. Its translation: CSGKRVGPNSPLHF.

This chain links TRBV27 with TRBJ2-6; D possibly corresponds to TRBD1 (6 bases). Germline assignment: CDR1 MNHEY and CDR2 SMNVEV (reference sequence). This CDR3 has 14 amino acids. V was pared by 8 bases and J by 2 bases, with 10 bases between. In nucleotides, the CDR3 is TGTGCCAGCGGGTACAGGGCTGGGGCCAACGTCCTGACTTTC. Amino acids: CASGYRAGANVLTF.

This clonotype was counted only a few times. V and J are TRBV12-3 or TRBV12-4 and TRBJ2-2; D may be TRBD1 (5 bases). The V end lost 7 bases, the J end lost 1 base, and 7 bases lay between the germline ends. CDR3 size: 13 residues. CDR3 nucleotides: TGTGCCAGCAACAGGCGGAACACCGGGGAGCTGTTTTTT. Amino acids: CASNRRNTGELFF.

The sample holds many counts of this clonotype. The rearrangement joins TRBV5-1 to TRBJ1-6; no definite D call. Germline lookup yields CDR1 SGHRS and CDR2 YFSETQ. Trimming cost V 0 bases and J 7 bases, with 11 bases left between them. The CDR3 is 15 residues long. The CDR3 nucleotides read TGCGCCAGCAGCTTGGGAGGCAGCTCGAATTCACCCCTCCACTTT. Its translation: CASSLGGSSNSPLHF.

This clonotype has just a few counts. The chain uses TRBV4-3 and TRBJ1-6, with D tentatively TRBD1 (5 bases). With 2 bases removed from V and 10 bases from J, the gap between germline ends came to 9 bases. Looked up from germline, CDR1 is LGHNA and CDR2 is YSLEER. This CDR3 is built from 13 residues. The CDR3 here is CASSQFRQSPLHF. The CDR3 DNA reads TGCGCCAGCAGCCAATTCAGACAGTCACCCCTCCACTTT.

This clonotype was detected a few times. The chain recombines TRBV12-3 or TRBV12-4 with TRBJ1-5; 8 bases are shared with TRBD1. This CDR3 comprises 14 residues. V lost 1 base, J lost 7 bases, and 3 bases stayed unmatched. CDR3 in amino acids: CASSLEGDRQPQHF. The DNA of the CDR3 is TGTGCCAGCAGTTTAGAGGGGGACAGGCAGCCCCAGCATTTT.

This clonotype was found a few times. The rearrangement uses TRBV19 and TRBJ1-1; no definite D call. Per the germline V gene, CDR1 is LNHDA and CDR2 is SQIVND (reference sequence). Between the trimmed V and J ends, which lost 7 bases and 1 base, there was a span of 13 bases. The CDR3 totals 14 residues. The CDR3 nucleotides are TGTGCCAGTACCCTGGCCTGGGGGAACACTGAAGCTTTCTTT. Protein product: CASTLAWGNTEAFF.

This clonotype was seen repeatedly, ten times or more. The rearrangement joins TRBV4-1 to TRBJ2-1, with D perhaps matching TRBD1 or TRBD2 (6 bases each). V lost 4 bases and J lost 5, with 18 bases in between. Germline lookup yields CDR1 MGHRA and CDR2 YSYEKL. The CDR3 is made up of 16 amino acids. In DNA, the CDR3 is TGCGCCAGCAGCCGGGGGGCCAAAGGGGCCCACAATGAGCAGTTCTTC. It encodes CASSRGAKGAHNEQFF.

V is TRBV12-3 or TRBV12-4 and J is TRBJ2-7, with 8 bases matching TRBD1. The CDR3 spans 15 residues. Trimming cost V 7 bases and J 2 bases; bases outside gene matches: 10. The DNA of the CDR3 is TGTGCCAGCAACGATGACAGGGGCGACCCCTACGAGCAGTACTTC. Protein: CASNDDRGDPYEQYF.

This clonotype has a handful of counts. This chain connects TRBV7-2 to TRBJ1-4, with a possible D match to TRBD1 (6 bases). Looked up from germline, CDR1 is SGHTA and CDR2 is FQGNSA. The ends were cut back, 1 base at V and 7 bases at J, with 13 bases in the middle. This CDR3 comprises 15 residues. The CDR3 DNA reads TGTGCCAGCAGCTTAGGTGGGGGCCAGGGTGAAAAACTGTTTTTT. Protein product: CASSLGGGQGEKLFF.

This clonotype has ten or more counts. The V and J genes are TRBV7-9 and TRBJ2-5, with D possibly being TRBD2 (5 bases). The germline CDR1 and CDR2 sequences are SEHNR and FQNEAQ (reference sequence). The CDR3 consists of 11 residues. Trimming removed 4 bases from V and 5 bases from J, with 5 bases in between. CDR3 in DNA: TGTGCCAGCAGCTGGAGGGAGACCCAGTACTTC. Amino acids: CASSWRETQYF.

In this sample, this clonotype turned up a few times. The CDR3 spells CASSEWGVLRGYTF. CDR3 coding DNA: TGTGCCAGCAGTGAATGGGGCGTGCTTCGAGGCTACACCTTC. V usage is TRBV25-1 and J usage is TRBJ1-2, with D possibly TRBD1 on 5 matching bases. V lost 1 base and J 8 bases, leaving 14 bases between the germline ends. Germline values: CDR1 MGHDK, CDR2 SYGVNS. This CDR3 is 14 amino acids long.